This T cell receptor (beta chain) was captured in a study of blood T cell repertoires in COVID-19. Study-level information: COVID-19 samples from acute and convalescent phases originated in the United States, Italy and Spain.

Germline V lookup: CDR1 LGHDT, CDR2 YNNKEL (reference sequence). The CDR3 is 15 residues long. The germline V and J ends were trimmed by 1 base and 4 bases, with 13 bases remaining between them. The assay was immunoSEQ multiplex PCR, and TCRdb's table has in-frame clones only and misses some. This sample has about 150,000 clones, with around 85% found just once. This chain links TRBV3-1 (or the pseudogene TRBV3-2) with TRBJ1-1, with unresolved D. Material for sequencing was peripheral blood. This sequence was found in a man in his fifties or sixties with COVID-19, enrolled during active disease. In DNA form, the CDR3 reads TGTGCCAGCAGCCAAGGAGGGAGGGCTGGCACTGAAGCTTTCTTT. This gives the protein CASSQGGRAGTEAFF.